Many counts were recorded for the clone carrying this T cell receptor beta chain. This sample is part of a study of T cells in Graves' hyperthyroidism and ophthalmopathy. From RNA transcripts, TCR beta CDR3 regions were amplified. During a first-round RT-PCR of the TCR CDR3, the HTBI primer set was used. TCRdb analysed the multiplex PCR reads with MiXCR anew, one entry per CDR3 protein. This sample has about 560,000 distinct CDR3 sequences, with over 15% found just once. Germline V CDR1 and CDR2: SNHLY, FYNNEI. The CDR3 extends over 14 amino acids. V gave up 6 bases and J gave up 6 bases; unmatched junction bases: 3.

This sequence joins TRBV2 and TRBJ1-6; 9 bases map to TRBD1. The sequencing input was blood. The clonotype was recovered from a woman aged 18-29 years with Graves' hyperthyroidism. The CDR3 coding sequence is TGTGCCAGCAGGGGGACAGGGCGTAATTCACCCCTCCACTTT. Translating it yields CASRGTGRNSPLHF. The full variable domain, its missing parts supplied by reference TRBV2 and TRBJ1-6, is EPEVTQTPSHQVTQMGQEVILRCVPISNHLYFYWYRQILGQKVEFLVSFYNNEISEKSEIFDDQFSVERPDGSNFTLKIRSTKLEDSAMYFCASRGTGRNSPLHFGNGTRLTVT.